These T cell receptor beta chains were read from a single sample in a study of beta chain features in type 1 diabetes. Generated by immunoSEQ multiplex PCR, the TCRdb table keeps only in-frame clones and is missing some. This sample has about 240,000 clones, with about 30% found just once. The sequenced sample consisted of central memory CD4+ T cells from blood. These receptors were obtained from a man under 40 in good health. Each CDR3 is given with its conserved first and last residue. Fields, in order: CDR3 length, V gene, D gene, clone size, J gene, CDR3 protein, CDR3 DNA. A D gene is named only where the DNA matches it firmly. Rows may omit the clone size; those that give it use once, few, many or a size class.

length: 13
V: TRBV10-3
D: .
size: .
J: TRBJ2-6
CDR3: CATAESGANVLTF
DNA: TGTGCCACGGCGGAGTCTGGGGCCAACGTCCTGACTTTC

length: 12
V: TRBV5-1
D: TRBD1
size: .
J: TRBJ1-1
CDR3: CASSPGGTEAFF
DNA: TGCGCCAGCAGTCCAGGGGGCACTGAAGCTTTCTTT

length: 15
V: TRBV4-1
D: TRBD1
size: few
J: TRBJ1-6
CDR3: CASSHPDRTGSPLHF
DNA: TGCGCCAGCAGCCACCCGGACAGGACCGGTTCACCCCTCCACTTT

length: 15
V: TRBV5-1
D: .
size: .
J: TRBJ1-1
CDR3: CASSLAGQLGTEAFF
DNA: TGCGCCAGCAGCTTGGCAGGACAGCTTGGCACTGAAGCTTTCTTT

length: 15
V: TRBV30
D: TRBD1
size: few
J: TRBJ2-1
CDR3: CAWRVGQGAGNEQFF
DNA: TGTGCCTGGAGGGTAGGACAGGGGGCAGGCAATGAGCAGTTCTTC

length: 15
V: TRBV5-4
D: TRBD1
size: .
J: TRBJ1-4
CDR3: CASSVGGASNEKLFF
DNA: TGTGCCAGCAGCGTAGGGGGCGCGTCTAATGAAAAACTGTTTTTT

length: 16
V: TRBV4-3
D: .
size: .
J: TRBJ2-3
CDR3: CASSQGRGFSADTQYF
DNA: TGCGCCAGCAGCCAAGGGAGGGGTTTTTCGGCAGATACGCAGTATTTT

length: 15
V: TRBV7-9
D: TRBD2
size: few
J: TRBJ2-5
CDR3: CASSPPAGALQTQYF
DNA: TGTGCCAGCAGCCCGCCGGCGGGAGCGTTACAGACCCAGTACTTC

length: 18
V: TRBV2
D: TRBD2
size: few
J: TRBJ2-4
CDR3: CASSVGPNSGRSKNIQYF
DNA: TGTGCCAGCAGTGTTGGTCCTAACAGCGGGAGGTCAAAAAACATTCAGTACTTC

length: 13
V: TRBV29-1
D: TRBD1
size: .
J: TRBJ2-2
CDR3: CSVWTGGAGELFF
DNA: TGCAGCGTTTGGACAGGGGGGGCCGGGGAGCTGTTTTTT

length: 14
V: TRBV18
D: TRBD1
size: few
J: TRBJ1-2
CDR3: CASSPDRGNYGYTF
DNA: TGTGCCAGCTCACCCGACAGGGGAAACTATGGCTACACCTTC

length: 16
V: TRBV5-1
D: .
size: .
J: TRBJ2-1
CDR3: CASSSREGDSYNEQFF
DNA: TGCGCCAGCAGCTCAAGGGAAGGGGACTCCTACAATGAGCAGTTCTTC

length: 14
V: TRBV7-2
D: TRBD1
size: .
J: TRBJ2-5
CDR3: CASSLVQGAETQYF
DNA: TGTGCCAGCAGCTTAGTACAGGGGGCAGAGACCCAGTACTTC

length: 13
V: TRBV25-1
D: .
size: few
J: TRBJ2-7
CDR3: CASIPDGHYEQYF
DNA: TGTGCCAGCATCCCGGACGGGCACTACGAGCAGTACTTC

length: 14
V: TRBV25-1
D: TRBD1
size: .
J: TRBJ2-7
CDR3: CASSEGTASYEQYF
DNA: TGTGCCAGCAGTGAAGGGACAGCCTCCTACGAGCAGTACTTC

length: 13
V: TRBV19
D: TRBD1
size: .
J: TRBJ2-5
CDR3: CASSTGQKETQYF
DNA: TGTGCCAGTAGTACGGGACAGAAAGAGACCCAGTACTTC

length: 13
V: TRBV7-2
D: .
size: many
J: TRBJ2-5
CDR3: CASSPAVQETQYF
DNA: TGTGCCAGCAGTCCAGCGGTACAAGAGACCCAGTACTTC

length: 14
V: TRBV19
D: .
size: .
J: TRBJ2-1
CDR3: CASSMAPARNEQFF
DNA: TGTGCCAGTAGTATGGCCCCTGCCCGCAATGAGCAGTTCTTC

length: 11
V: TRBV18
D: .
size: .
J: TRBJ2-1
CDR3: CATAGYGEQFF
DNA: TGTGCCACCGCTGGTTATGGTGAGCAGTTCTTC

length: 14
V: TRBV30
D: .
size: few
J: TRBJ2-2
CDR3: CAWSIGEVVGELFF
DNA: TGTGCCTGGAGTATCGGGGAAGTCGTCGGGGAGCTGTTTTTT

length: 15
V: TRBV13
D: TRBD2
size: .
J: TRBJ2-3
CDR3: CASSISGRETDTQYF
DNA: TGTGCCAGCAGCATCAGCGGGAGGGAAACAGATACGCAGTATTTT

length: 13
V: TRBV29-1
D: .
size: .
J: TRBJ1-1
CDR3: CSVEDQGDGEAFF
DNA: TGCAGCGTTGAAGATCAGGGCGACGGTGAAGCTTTCTTT

length: 15
V: TRBV28
D: .
size: few
J: TRBJ2-7
CDR3: CASSPPGDRDYEQYF
DNA: TGTGCCAGCAGCCCCCCGGGGGACCGCGACTACGAGCAGTACTTC

length: 15
V: TRBV28
D: TRBD2
size: .
J: TRBJ2-1
CDR3: CASSYRTSGRPEQFF
DNA: TGTGCCAGCAGTTACCGGACTAGCGGGAGACCGGAGCAGTTCTTC

length: 15
V: TRBV29-1
D: .
size: few
J: TRBJ2-3
CDR3: CSVVLTGRGSDTQYF
DNA: TGCAGCGTTGTGCTGACAGGACGAGGGTCAGATACGCAGTATTTT

length: 13
V: TRBV30
D: .
size: .
J: TRBJ2-1
CDR3: CAWSKAPYNEQFF
DNA: TGTGCCTGGAGTAAGGCCCCCTACAATGAGCAGTTCTTC

length: 14
V: TRBV29-1
D: .
size: .
J: TRBJ2-6
CDR3: CSVDGPSGANVLTF
DNA: TGCAGCGTTGATGGGCCCTCTGGGGCCAACGTCCTGACTTTC

length: 13
V: TRBV30
D: .
size: .
J: TRBJ1-2
CDR3: CAWSLGGAHGYTF
DNA: TGTGCCTGGAGTTTGGGAGGGGCTCATGGCTACACCTTC

length: 13
V: TRBV5-1
D: TRBD1
size: few
J: TRBJ2-7
CDR3: CASSLTGGHEQYF
DNA: TGCGCCAGCAGCTTGACAGGGGGTCACGAGCAGTACTTC

length: 14
V: TRBV6-5
D: .
size: few
J: TRBJ1-1
CDR3: CATWEGSLNTEAFF
DNA: TGTGCCACTTGGGAGGGGTCCTTGAACACTGAAGCTTTCTTT

length: 12
V: TRBV29-1
D: TRBD1
size: few
J: TRBJ2-3
CDR3: CSVDTGADTQYF
DNA: TGCAGCGTTGATACAGGGGCAGATACGCAGTATTTT

length: 13
V: TRBV6-1
D: .
size: .
J: TRBJ2-7
CDR3: CASSEVNPYEQYF
DNA: TGTGCCAGCAGTGAAGTTAATCCCTACGAGCAGTACTTC

length: 16
V: TRBV28
D: .
size: .
J: TRBJ2-3
CDR3: CASNPAVSGYTDTQYF
DNA: TGTGCCAGCAACCCCGCCGTGAGCGGATACACAGATACGCAGTATTTT

length: 18
V: TRBV9
D: TRBD2
size: .
J: TRBJ2-1
CDR3: CASSETLLAARIYNEQFF
DNA: TGTGCCAGCAGCGAAACTCTACTAGCGGCCAGGATATACAATGAGCAGTTCTTC

length: 14
V: TRBV7-8
D: TRBD1
size: few
J: TRBJ2-7
CDR3: CASSYRDRSYEQYF
DNA: TGTGCCAGCAGCTACCGGGACAGGTCCTACGAGCAGTACTTC

length: 17
V: TRBV13
D: .
size: .
J: TRBJ1-2
CDR3: CASSERGRTAGGYGYTF
DNA: TGTGCCAGCAGCGAACGGGGTAGGACGGCCGGGGGCTATGGCTACACCTTC

length: 14
V: TRBV11-2
D: .
size: few
J: TRBJ2-1
CDR3: CASSLERLVNEQFF
DNA: TGTGCCAGCAGCTTAGAACGACTAGTCAATGAGCAGTTCTTC

length: 13
V: TRBV30
D: .
size: .
J: TRBJ2-1
CDR3: CAWSPRGLAEQFF
DNA: TGTGCCTGGAGTCCCCGAGGGCTAGCGGAGCAGTTCTTC

length: 11
V: TRBV2
D: .
size: .
J: TRBJ1-3
CDR3: CASRTTNTIYF
DNA: TGTGCCAGCAGGACGACAAACACCATATATTTT